A single sample is the source of the 5 T cell receptor beta chains below, sequenced in a study of CD8 T cells in ankylosing spondylitis. MiXCR, applied by TCRdb to the 5' RACE reads, yields one record per CDR3 protein. This sample carries around 250,000 distinct CDR3 sequences, around 32% of them seen once, and the ten largest clones take 4% to 5.5%. Specimen: blood, either unsorted or a sorted T cell fraction (not recorded which). The receptors were sampled from a male donor with ankylosing spondylitis or in good health (not recorded which).

The chain recombines TRBV6-1 with TRBJ1-5, with 7 bases identical to TRBD1. Trimming at V came to 6 bases and at J to 5 bases, leaving 4 bases not matched to a gene. This CDR3 is 13 amino acids long. Germline V gives CDR1 MNHNS, CDR2 SASEGT. The CDR3 DNA follows: TGTGCCAGCAGACAGGGGAAACATCAGCCCCAGCATTTT. Translated: CASRQGKHQPQHF.

The rearrangement joins TRBV20-1 to TRBJ2-7; 13 bases line up with TRBD2. From germline, CDR1 is DFQATT and CDR2 SNEGSKA (reference sequence). V dropped 6 bases and J dropped 6; count of bases not matched to a gene: 8. The CDR3 runs 14 residues. The chain's CDR3 is CSAPRLAGGPEQYF. The CDR3 nucleotides are TGCAGTGCCCCCCGACTAGCGGGGGGCCCCGAGCAGTACTTC.

This rearrangement joins TRBV20-1 to TRBJ1-1; D is uncertain. The CDR3 runs to 14 residues. Germline values: CDR1 DFQATT, CDR2 SNEGSKA (reference sequence). V was trimmed by 3 bases and J by 7 bases, leaving 18 bases between them. CDR3 sequence reads: CSASGMWGEGEAFF. The DNA of the CDR3 is TGCAGTGCTAGTGGGATGTGGGGAGAGGGTGAAGCTTTCTTT.

A few counts support this clonotype. J is TRBJ2-7 and V is TRBV25-1; D gene unclear. CDR3 size: 14 residues. V was trimmed by 2 bases and J by 4 bases, leaving 12 bases between them. From germline, CDR1 is MGHDK and CDR2 SYGVNS. The CDR3 spells CASSEGQWGYEQYF. For the CDR3, the DNA is TGTGCCAGCAGTGAAGGGCAGTGGGGTTACGAGCAGTACTTC.

The CDR3 reads CASSVRGGEGNEQFF. The CDR3 region has the DNA TGTGCCAGCAGCGTTCGGGGGGGCGAAGGTAATGAGCAGTTCTTC. The chain links TRBV6-4 to TRBJ2-1; 8 nucleotides match TRBD2. V gave up 6 bases and J gave up 7 bases; unmatched junction bases: 11. Germline V gives CDR1 MRHNA, CDR2 SNTAGT. The length of the CDR3 is 15 residues.